Detailed here is one T cell receptor beta chain. Its target is not known. The sample comes from a study of cytomegalovirus exposure and HLA in healthy donors. Study-wide context: Researchers previously reported finding roughly 120 million unique TCR beta sequences from about 179 million T cells.

At the time of sampling, donors were nominally healthy, though unrecorded immune exposures were likely. PCR primers comprised 60 Vbeta and 13 Jbeta primers. Repertoires were generated with immunoSEQ multiplex PCR, while TCRdb's copy carries only in-frame clones and drops some. The data show 150,000 to 200,000 clones, just over 75% seen once. Trimming pared 4 bases from V and 4 bases from J, leaving 14 bases between. The V gene's germline CDR1 is SGHDT and CDR2 YYEEEE. The CDR3 is 14 amino acids. The study's findings and limits: Roughly uniform sequencing depth across donors was assumed, possibly incorrectly. There were several of the most significant clusters that appeared linked to common viral pathogens in a later analysis.

The receptor's source is a man younger than 30 in good health and CMV-seronegative. The V call is TRBV5-6, the J call TRBJ2-5; maybe TRBD2 (5 bases). The sample consisted of PBMCs. The CDR3 region is CASSTHTSRETQYF. Written as DNA, the CDR3 is TGTGCCAGCAGCACGCACACTAGTAGAGAGACCCAGTACTTC. Supplemented by reference TRBV5-6 and TRBJ2-5, the full variable domain reads DAGVTQSPTHLIKTRGQQVTLRCSPKSGHDTVSWYQQALGQGPQFIFQYYEEEERQRGNFPDRFSGHQFPNYSSELNVNALLLGDSALYLCASSTHTSRETQYFGPGTRLLVL.